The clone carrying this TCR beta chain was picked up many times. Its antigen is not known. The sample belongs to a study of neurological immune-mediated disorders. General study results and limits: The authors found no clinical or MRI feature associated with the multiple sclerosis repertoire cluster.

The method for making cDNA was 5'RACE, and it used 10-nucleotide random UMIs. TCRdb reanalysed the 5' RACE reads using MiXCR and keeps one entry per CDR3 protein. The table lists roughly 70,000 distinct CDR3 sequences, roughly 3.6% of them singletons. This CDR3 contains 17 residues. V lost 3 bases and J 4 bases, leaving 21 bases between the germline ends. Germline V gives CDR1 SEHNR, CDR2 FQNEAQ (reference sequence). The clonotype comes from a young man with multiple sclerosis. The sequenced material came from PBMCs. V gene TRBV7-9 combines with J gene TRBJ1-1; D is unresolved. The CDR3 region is CASSFPSASTGGTEAFF. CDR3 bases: TGTGCCAGCAGCTTTCCATCGGCATCAACCGGAGGCACTGAAGCTTTCTTT.